The 8 T cell receptor beta chains in this list originate from one sample, sequenced in a study of T-cell reconstitution after alpha-beta-depleted transplantation in children. This sample's TCRbeta library carried unique molecular identifier barcodes. TCRdb recomputed calls from the PCR reads with MiXCR, one row per CDR3 protein. The table shows roughly 500,000 distinct CDR3 sequences, with about 31% occurring only once. Source: PBMCs from the stem cell graft donor, taken from the stem cell graft. The receptors were gathered from a human donor who donated a stem cell graft to a child with aplastic anemia.

The chain recombines TRBV5-1 with TRBJ2-1; perhaps TRBD2 as D (5 bases). V lost 2 bases to trimming and J lost 9 bases, with 9 bases between them. CDR1 is SGHRS, CDR2 YFSETQ, per germline. The CDR3 covers 12 residues. As DNA, the CDR3 is TGCGCCAGCAGCTTAGACTACCGTGAGCAGTTCTTC. As protein: CASSLDYREQFF.

This clonotype was seen only a few times. This sequence joins TRBV20-1 and TRBJ1-2, with 7 bases lining up with TRBD1. The germline V gene has CDR1 DFQATT and CDR2 SNEGSKA (reference sequence). Trimming cost V 3 bases and J 0 bases; bases outside gene matches: 4. The CDR3 has 14 residues. CDR3 sequence (DNA): TGCAGTGCTAGCAGGGGGGGAACTAACTATGGCTACACCTTC. The encoded protein is CSASRGGTNYGYTF.

This CDR3 reads CSVEGQELWYTF. The CDR3, as DNA: TGCAGTGTTGAGGGACAGGAGCTATGGTACACCTTC. V usage is TRBV20-1 and J usage is TRBJ1-2, with 8 bases lining up with TRBD1. CDR1 and CDR2 (germline): DFQATT, SNEGSKA (reference sequence). The CDR3 runs to 12 residues. The junction had 12 bases not matched to a gene; V was cut back by 7 bases and J by 11 bases.

This clonotype came up a few times. J is TRBJ1-2 and V is TRBV30; TRBD1 agrees at 7 bases. The CDR3 totals 15 residues. The V segment lost 0 bases and the J segment 4 bases; nucleotides outside the gene matches: 8. The germline V gene has CDR1 GTSNPN and CDR2 SVGIG (reference sequence). CDR3 region: CAWSVIQGGSYGYTF. The DNA of the CDR3 is TGTGCCTGGAGTGTAATCCAGGGGGGATCCTATGGCTACACCTTC.

This clonotype showed up just a few times. The rearrangement joins TRBV29-1 to TRBJ1-1; D perhaps matches TRBD1 (5 bases). Germline V gene data show CDR1 as SQVTM and CDR2 as ANQGSEA. CDR3 length: 13 amino acids. The germline V and J ends were trimmed by 2 bases and 5 bases, with 12 bases remaining between them. The CDR3 bases are TGCAGCGTTGAAATCGGGGGAGTTACTGAAGCTTTCTTT. Translation gives CSVEIGGVTEAFF.

This rearrangement joins TRBV20-1 to TRBJ1-5; no firm D call. CDR3 length: 15 residues. Trimming shortened V by 3 bases and J by 3 bases, and 15 bases separated the two germline ends. Germline V gene sequence: CDR1 DFQATT, CDR2 SNEGSKA (reference sequence). The CDR3 DNA is TGCAGTGCTAGCCGGAACTCAGATTTCAATCAGCCCCAGCATTTT. This codes for CSASRNSDFNQPQHF.

The chain recombines TRBV30 with TRBJ1-3, with no clear D. The CDR3 extends over 13 amino acids. V lost 2 bases to trimming and J lost 0 bases, with 5 bases between them. Germline V gene sequence: CDR1 GTSNPN, CDR2 SVGIG (reference sequence). The CDR3 reads CAWSKFSGNTIYF. Written as DNA, the CDR3 is TGTGCCTGGAGTAAATTCTCTGGAAACACCATATATTTT.

As DNA, the CDR3 is TGTGCCAGCAGCTTCTCGGGGGGAATCGAGCAGTACTTC. Protein: CASSFSGGIEQYF. V usage is TRBV5-5 and J usage is TRBJ2-7; 7 bases are shared with TRBD2. The CDR3 contains 13 residues. Germline CDR1 reads SGHKS; CDR2 reads YYEKEE (reference sequence). V gave up 2 bases and J gave up 6 bases; unmatched junction bases: 5.